The sequence of this TCR beta chain was determined in a study of control samples from healthy donors and cancer patients. Per germline, CDR1 MGHRA and CDR2 YSYEKL. Trimming shortened V by 1 base and J by 0 bases, and 22 bases separated the two germline ends. This CDR3 is built from 20 residues. The table came from immunoSEQ multiplex PCR; TCRdb's copy has only in-frame clones and leaves some out. Of about 150,000 clones detected, 80% to 95% appear once; the ten largest clones hold approximately 0.7%. This TCR was sampled from a woman aged 30 to 39 in good health. What was sequenced was blood. This rearrangement joins TRBV4-1 to TRBJ1-3; D is unresolved. CDR3 coding DNA: TGCGCCAGCAGCCAAGTGAGCCAGACGACCATAGCGCGCTCTGGAAACACCATATATTTT. This translates into CASSQVSQTTIARSGNTIYF.